What follows is one T cell receptor beta chain and its context. V shed 6 bases and J 2 bases; nucleotides not matched to a gene: 10. Germline CDR1 reads SQVTM; CDR2 reads ANQGSEA. The CDR3 covers 16 residues. The sample comes from a study of blood T cell repertoires in COVID-19. Generated by immunoSEQ multiplex PCR, the TCRdb table keeps only in-frame clones and is missing some. The sample lists more than 350,000 clones; 70% to 90% were seen once. No more than 2 weeks before study entry, exposed participants had met a case of COVID-19. Input material: PBMCs or T cells enriched from blood (not recorded which). The sequence came from a woman aged 18-29 years who had been exposed to COVID-19. The rearrangement links TRBV29-1 to TRBJ2-1, with TRBD1 matching 10 bases. The CDR3 is CSVRRDRGRAYNEQFF. CDR3 in DNA: TGCAGCGTCCGTCGGGACAGGGGAAGGGCCTACAATGAGCAGTTCTTC.